Here is one TCR beta chain with its context. The ends lost 0 bases at V and 5 bases at J; junction bases unmatched: 3. The CDR3 is 14 amino acids. The germline gives CDR1 SGHNT, CDR2 YYREEE (reference sequence). Profiling relied on immunoSEQ multiplex PCR, and the TCRdb table lists in-frame clones only, not all of them. The sample includes hundreds of thousands of clones, 85% to 90% of them seen just once. This entry is derived from a study of blood T cell repertoires in COVID-19. Study as a whole: Donors in the United States, Italy and Spain gave samples during acute or convalescent COVID-19.

This clonotype was obtained from a woman in her forties or fifties with COVID-19, enrolled during active disease. The chain recombines TRBV5-4 with TRBJ2-7, with 9 bases lining up with TRBD2. The sample was peripheral blood. The CDR3 spells CASSLGGRAHEQYF. CDR3 sequence (DNA): TGTGCCAGCAGCTTGGGCGGGAGGGCGCACGAGCAGTACTTC.